The subject of this entry is one T cell receptor (beta chain). The antigen remains unidentified. Sequenced by immunoSEQ multiplex PCR; TCRdb stores in-frame clones only, minus some. There are roughly 2,300,000 clones in the sample; 92% occur only once, and more than 0.35% lies in the top ten. The source of the sample is a study of shared clonotypes between healthy human individuals. In the study overall: The cohort had a couple of women and three men, ages 18 to 49. CD4 naive cells filled three plates per donor, CD4 memory three, CD8 naive two and CD8 memory one.

Trimming left V 5 bases short and J 8 bases short, with 15 bases between. Germline CDR1 is LNHDA and CDR2 is SQIVND (reference sequence). The CDR3 covers 14 residues. Overall study findings and caveats: Compared with memory subsets, naive subsets generally had larger estimated richness.

The source material was naive CD4+ T cells from PBMCs. Subset indicated: CD45RA+ positively selected. The chain combines TRBV19 with TRBJ1-4; the D is unclear. This sequence originates from a man younger than 35 in good health. Some clones in this sample may be carry-over from other donors' samples. Here the CDR3 reads CASSLAEIGEKLFF. In DNA, the CDR3 is TGTGCCAGTAGTTTGGCTGAAATTGGGGAAAAACTGTTTTTT.